The 31 T cell receptor beta chains listed next were all sequenced from one sample in a study of OX40 agonist ivuxolimab in advanced cancers. Libraries were prepared through the immunoSEQ multiplex PCR assay. TCRdb's version of the immuneACCESS table is confined to in-frame rearrangements and falls short of the full clone set. An unresolved V gene accounts for under half of the shortfall where checked; the remainder is of unknown origin. This sample lists tens of thousands of clones; 90% to 95% were detected once. In total, the top ten clones hold under 20% of the sample. Sequenced here: CD4+ or CD8+ T cells sorted from blood, sampled in a trial of the OX40 agonist ivuxolimab. These receptor sequences come from an adult with an advanced solid tumor such as melanoma, head and neck, liver or kidney cancer.

This chain joins TRBV9 and TRBJ2-2; TRBD2 matches at 14 bases. Germline CDR1 is SGDLS and CDR2 is YYNGEE. Unmatched junction bases numbered 3, after V lost 3 bases and J lost 2 bases. The CDR3 runs 17 residues. This CDR3 reads CASSAGLAGANTGELFF. The CDR3 DNA is TGTGCCAGCAGCGCGGGACTAGCGGGGGCTAACACCGGGGAGCTGTTTTTT.

The chain is built from TRBV2 and TRBJ1-5; D is possibly TRBD1 (6 bases). The CDR3 has 14 residues. Looked up from germline, CDR1 is SNHLY and CDR2 is FYNNEI. Trimming removed 5 bases from V and 5 bases from J, with 13 bases in between. The DNA of the CDR3 is TGTGCCAGCAGTTACTCGGACAGCTATCAGCCCCAGCATTTT. Its protein product is CASSYSDSYQPQHF. The whole variable domain, filled in from reference TRBV2 and TRBJ1-5, reads EPEVTQTPSHQVTQMGQEVILRCVPISNHLYFYWYRQILGQKVEFLVSFYNNEISEKSEIFDDQFSVERPDGSNFTLKIRSTKLEDSAMYFCASSYSDSYQPQHFGDGTRLSIL.

CDR3 nucleotides: TGCGCCAGCAGCTTGTTTGGGGAATCCTACGAGCAGTACTTC. This translates into CASSLFGESYEQYF. This chain joins TRBV5-1 and TRBJ2-7; no clear D gene. Trimming took 1 base from V and 1 from J, leaving 9 bases between them. The V gene's germline CDR1 is SGHRS and CDR2 YFSETQ. The CDR3 has 14 residues.

V gene TRBV19 combines with J gene TRBJ1-5; TRBD1 might be the D (6 bases). V dropped 1 base and J dropped 3 bases, with 19 bases sitting between them. The V gene's germline CDR1 is LNHDA and CDR2 SQIVND (reference sequence). The CDR3 sequence is 18 residues long. CDR3 bases: TGTGCCAGTAGTATAGTTTCCGTACTCCAGGGGATCAATCAGCCCCAGCATTTT. It is translated as CASSIVSVLQGINQPQHF.

V gene TRBV6-5 combines with J gene TRBJ1-2, with 7 positions matching TRBD1. In germline, CDR1 is MNHEY, CDR2 SVGAGI. The V gene end was trimmed by 5 bases and the J gene end by 3 bases; junction bases not matched to a gene: 9. The CDR3 sequence is 15 residues long. The CDR3 DNA reads as TGTGCCAGCAGTCTTAACAGGGGTGATGACTATGGCTACACCTTC. Its translation: CASSLNRGDDYGYTF.

V and J are TRBV18 and TRBJ1-3; 10 bases align to TRBD1. The germline V gene encodes CDR1 KGHSH and CDR2 LQKENI. Trimming cost V 2 bases and J 1 base; bases outside gene matches: 2. The CDR3 is 16 amino acids. Here the CDR3 reads CASSPGTGESGNTIYF. DNA for the CDR3: TGTGCCAGCTCACCAGGGACAGGGGAATCTGGAAACACCATATATTTT.

The rearrangement uses TRBV5-1 and TRBJ2-5; 8 bases are a match to TRBD1. CDR3 length: 13 amino acids. V gave up 6 bases and J gave up 6 bases; unmatched junction bases: 7. The germline V gene has CDR1 SGHRS and CDR2 YFSETQ. The CDR3 bases are TGCGCCAGCACTGGACAGGGATTAAAGACCCAGTACTTC. Residues: CASTGQGLKTQYF.

V and J are TRBV6-6 and TRBJ2-7, with TRBD2 matching over 9 bases. CDR3 size: 11 residues. Germline CDR1 reads MNHNY; CDR2 reads SVGAGI (reference sequence). The CDR3: CSGGSTYEQYF. In DNA form, the CDR3 reads TGTAGCGGGGGGTCCACCTACGAGCAGTACTTC.

The rearrangement uses TRBV30 and TRBJ2-1; TRBD1 or TRBD2 may be the D gene (5 bases each). Germline CDR1 reads GTSNPN; CDR2 reads SVGIG (reference sequence). This CDR3 has 15 residues. The V gene lost 3 bases and the J gene lost 0 bases, with 12 bases spanning the gap. The DNA of the CDR3 is TGTGCCTGGAGCGGGACGGTTCCCTCCTACAATGAGCAGTTCTTC. Its translation is CAWSGTVPSYNEQFF.

V usage is TRBV30 and J usage is TRBJ1-2, with D unresolved. Germline values: CDR1 GTSNPN, CDR2 SVGIG (reference sequence). The V end lost 3 bases, the J end lost 5 bases, and 4 bases lay between the germline ends. There are 10 residues in the CDR3. CDR3 coding DNA: TGTGCCTGGAGGGAGTATGGCTACACCTTC. It translates to CAWREYGYTF.

The chain joins TRBV19 to TRBJ2-1; 7 nucleotides line up with TRBD1. Germline V CDR1 and CDR2: LNHDA, SQIVND (reference sequence). Losses at the gene ends were 9 bases for V and 14 bases for J; bases not matched to a gene: 13. The CDR3 covers 12 residues. CDR3 sequence: CASGTGAVVEFF. The CDR3, as DNA: TGTGCCAGCGGTACAGGGGCCGTAGTCGAGTTCTTC.

The genes are TRBV7-9 and TRBJ2-1; TRBD1 matches 7 bases. Germline V lookup: CDR1 SEHNR, CDR2 FQNEAQ (reference sequence). Trimming removed 6 bases from V and 8 bases from J; junction bases left unmatched: 19. The CDR3 is 17 residues long. The CDR3, as DNA: TGTGCCAGCAGTTCTGAGGGGGTGACAGGGAAGCGCGATGAGCAGTTCTTC. Encoded protein: CASSSEGVTGKRDEQFF.

This clone was observed once. The V gene is TRBV5-1, the J gene TRBJ2-7; TRBD1 aligns across 12 bases. CDR3 size: 15 residues. Unmatched junction bases numbered 5, after V lost 4 bases and J lost 3 bases. CDR1 is SGHRS and CDR2 is YFSETQ in the germline V gene. Written as DNA, the CDR3 is TGCGCCAGCAGCAAGGGACAGGGGGCCAGCTACGAGCAGTACTTC. Encoded protein: CASSKGQGASYEQYF.

The chain links TRBV6-5 to TRBJ2-7; tentatively, D is TRBD2 (6 bases). Germline assignment: CDR1 MNHEY and CDR2 SVGAGI. The CDR3 has 14 amino acids. V was cut by 2 bases and J by 4 bases, with 12 bases left in between. The CDR3 DNA reads TGTGCCAGCAGTTACGGCGGGAATTGGTACGAGCAGTACTTC. It is translated as CASSYGGNWYEQYF.

Written as DNA, the CDR3 is TGTGCCAGCAGTGACTTCCCTGGAAAGGCTGAAGCTTTCTTT. Amino acids: CASSDFPGKAEAFF. The chain is built from TRBV6-4 and TRBJ1-1; D remains unclear. This CDR3 has 14 residues. V was pared by 1 base and J by 6 bases, with 12 bases between. The germline V gene encodes CDR1 MRHNA and CDR2 SNTAGT.

The rearrangement uses TRBV29-1 and TRBJ1-6; 8 positions match TRBD1. The CDR3 sequence is 13 residues long. Germline V gene data show CDR1 as SQVTM and CDR2 as ANQGSEA. The V and J ends lost 6 bases and 10 bases, in that order; junction bases with no gene match: 8. The DNA of the CDR3 is TGCAGCGTCCAAAGCGACAGGGGATCACCCCTCCACTTT. This codes for CSVQSDRGSPLHF.

The CDR3 region is CASNRGTEAFF. As DNA, the CDR3 is TGTGCCAGCAATCGGGGGACTGAAGCTTTCTTT. This chain links TRBV6-5 with TRBJ1-1, with D perhaps TRBD1 (5 bases). The CDR3 is made up of 11 amino acids. Germline V gives CDR1 MNHEY, CDR2 SVGAGI. Deletions cut 7 bases from V and 5 bases from J, with 8 bases between.

V usage is TRBV5-4 and J usage is TRBJ2-5; 8 nucleotides line up with TRBD2. Per the germline V gene, CDR1 is SGHNT and CDR2 is YYREEE (reference sequence). The CDR3 has 15 amino acids. The junction had 5 bases not matched to a gene; V was cut back by 1 base and J by 3 bases. CDR3 region: CASSLMFSGEETQYF. The CDR3 coding sequence is TGTGCCAGCAGCTTGATGTTTAGCGGGGAAGAGACCCAGTACTTC.

This clone was observed once. The gene calls are TRBV6-5 and TRBJ2-1; D not certain. The CDR3 is 13 residues long. Per the germline V gene, CDR1 is MNHEY and CDR2 is SVGAGI. Trimming took 7 bases from V and 8 from J, leaving 15 bases between them. The CDR3 bases are TGTGCCAGCATGTCGGTGGGGAAGGATGAGCAGTTCTTC. Amino acids: CASMSVGKDEQFF.

The chain employs TRBV6-5 and TRBJ2-5; TRBD2 agrees at 9 bases. The CDR3 spans 15 residues. The trim removed 2 bases at V and 1 base at J, leaving 2 bases unmatched. Germline V gene data show CDR1 as MNHEY and CDR2 as SVGAGI. In DNA, the CDR3 is TGTGCCAGCAGTTACGAGCGGGGGGTCCAAGAGACCCAGTACTTC. Its protein product is CASSYERGVQETQYF.

The CDR3 DNA reads TGCGCCAGCAGATTATCAGGGGAAGATACGCAGTATTTT. It encodes CASRLSGEDTQYF. The gene calls are TRBV10-1 and TRBJ2-3; a possible D gene is TRBD1 (6 bases). The CDR3 totals 13 residues. Germline CDR1 is WNHNN and CDR2 is SYGVQD (reference sequence). With 6 bases removed from V and 5 bases from J, the gap between germline ends came to 12 bases.

The chain carries TRBV11-2 and TRBJ1-5, with 8 bases identical to TRBD1. The junction had 8 bases not matched to a gene; V was cut back by 3 bases and J by 7 bases. Per germline, CDR1 SGHAT and CDR2 FQNNGV. The CDR3 extends over 15 amino acids. This chain's CDR3 is CASSLSGGAGQPQHF. CDR3 in DNA: TGTGCCAGCAGCTTGTCAGGGGGCGCGGGGCAGCCCCAGCATTTT.

This chain joins TRBV9 and TRBJ1-6, with D perhaps matching TRBD1 (6 bases). The CDR3 spans 14 residues. The germline V gene has CDR1 SGDLS and CDR2 YYNGEE. V was shortened by 4 bases and J by 7 bases, with 12 bases between the two germline ends. The CDR3 protein is CASSYRVANSPLHF. DNA for the CDR3: TGTGCCAGCAGCTACAGGGTCGCGAATTCACCCCTCCACTTT.

The rearrangement joins TRBV28 to TRBJ1-1; tentatively, D is TRBD1 (6 bases). The CDR3 covers 15 residues. Germline lookup yields CDR1 MDHEN and CDR2 SYDVKM. V lost 7 bases and J 0 bases, leaving 15 bases between the germline ends. The CDR3 region has the DNA TGTGCCAGCAATTGGGGGACAAGGGTGAACACTGAAGCTTTCTTT. This translates into CASNWGTRVNTEAFF.

The chain has TRBV14 and TRBJ1-1, with a weak D call TRBD1 (5 bases). Germline CDR1 reads SGHDN; CDR2 reads FVKESK. The CDR3 is made up of 17 amino acids. The V end was cut by 5 bases, the J end by 1 base, with 20 bases between. Here the CDR3 DNA reads TGTGCCAGCAGCGAAAGGGTAAGAAGTACAGGGAACACTGAAGCTTTCTTT. Its protein product is CASSERVRSTGNTEAFF.

The chain couples TRBV6-5 to TRBJ2-5; TRBD1 matches 12 bases. The V gene end was trimmed by 3 bases and the J gene end by 5 bases; junction bases not matched to a gene: 7. The CDR3 consists of 16 residues. Germline V gene lookup returns CDR1 MNHEY and CDR2 SVGAGI. CDR3 sequence (DNA): TGTGCCAGCAGTTATGGGGACAGGGGGCGGGAGGAGACCCAGTACTTC. It codes for CASSYGDRGREETQYF.

The chain links TRBV7-6 to TRBJ2-2, with D uncertain. V shed 5 bases and J shed 3 bases, with 10 bases lying between them. The V gene's germline CDR1 is SGHVS and CDR2 FNYEAQ. CDR3 length: 14 residues. CDR3 sequence reads: CASSKADYTGELFF. The CDR3 DNA is TGTGCCAGCAGCAAAGCAGATTACACCGGGGAGCTGTTTTTT. Using reference TRBV7-6 and TRBJ2-2 for the parts outside the CDR3, the full variable domain is GAGVSQSPRYKVTKRGQDVALRCDPISGHVSLYWYRQALGQGPEFLTYFNYEAQQDKSGLPNDRFSAERPEGSISTLTIQRTEQRDSAMYRCASSKADYTGELFFGEGSRLTVL.

The rearrangement joins TRBV5-6 to TRBJ1-2; D gene ambiguous. Germline V gene sequence: CDR1 SGHDT, CDR2 YYEEEE. With 1 base removed from V and 0 bases from J, the gap between germline ends came to 1 base. The CDR3 contains 12 residues. The CDR3 DNA is TGTGCCAGCAGCTTGACTAACTATGGCTACACCTTC. The encoded protein is CASSLTNYGYTF.

CDR3 region: CSARDSGYTF. As DNA, the CDR3 is TGCAGTGCTAGAGATAGCGGCTACACCTTC. The V call is TRBV20-1, the J call TRBJ1-2; no clear D. Trimming took 0 bases from V and 8 from J, leaving 4 bases between them. The CDR3 length is 10 residues. The germline CDR1 and CDR2 sequences are DFQATT and SNEGSKA (reference sequence).

The chain joins TRBV4-2 to TRBJ2-4; maybe TRBD2 (6 bases). The CDR3 loop spans 16 amino acids. The V end was cut by 4 bases, the J end by 0 bases, with 13 bases between. From germline, CDR1 is LGHNA and CDR2 YNFKEQ. The CDR3 nucleotides are TGTGCCAGCAGCCTCATAGCGGCACTAGCCAAAAACATTCAGTACTTC. Its translation: CASSLIAALAKNIQYF.

The chain recombines TRBV7-6 with TRBJ2-1; TRBD2 agrees at 8 bases. This CDR3 has 15 amino acids. Germline V lookup: CDR1 SGHVS, CDR2 FNYEAQ. V was pared by 5 bases and J by 4 bases, with 7 bases of the junction left unmatched. The DNA of the CDR3 is TGTGCCAGCAGCCTCGGGGAGCGGGGGTACAATGAGCAGTTCTTC. Protein product: CASSLGERGYNEQFF.